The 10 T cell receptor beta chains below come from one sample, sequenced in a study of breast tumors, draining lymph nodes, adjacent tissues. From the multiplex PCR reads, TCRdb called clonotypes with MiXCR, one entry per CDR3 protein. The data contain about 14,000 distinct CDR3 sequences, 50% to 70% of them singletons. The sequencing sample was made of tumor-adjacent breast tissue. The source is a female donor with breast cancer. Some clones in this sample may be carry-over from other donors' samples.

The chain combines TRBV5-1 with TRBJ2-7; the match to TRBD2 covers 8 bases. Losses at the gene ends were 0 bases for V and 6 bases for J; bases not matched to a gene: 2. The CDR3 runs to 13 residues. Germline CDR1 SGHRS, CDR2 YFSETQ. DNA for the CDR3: TGCGCCAGCAGCTTGGCGGGAGGGCCCGAGCAGTACTTC. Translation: CASSLAGGPEQYF.

The CDR3 reads CASSPPAGSTQYF. CDR3 coding DNA: TGTGCCAGCAGCCCCCCCGCGGGAAGCACGCAGTATTTT. The rearrangement links TRBV7-2 to TRBJ2-3; D is perhaps TRBD2 (6 bases). CDR3 length: 13 residues. Germline lookup yields CDR1 SGHTA and CDR2 FQGNSA. The V end was cut by 5 bases, the J end by 9 bases, with 15 bases between.

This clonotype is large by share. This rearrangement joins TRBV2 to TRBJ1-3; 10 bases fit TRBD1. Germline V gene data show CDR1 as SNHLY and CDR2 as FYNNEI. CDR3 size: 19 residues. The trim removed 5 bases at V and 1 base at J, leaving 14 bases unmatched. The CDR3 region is CASSQTGGRRFESGNTIYF. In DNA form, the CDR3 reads TGTGCCAGCAGTCAGACAGGGGGCAGGAGGTTCGAGTCTGGAAACACCATATATTTT.

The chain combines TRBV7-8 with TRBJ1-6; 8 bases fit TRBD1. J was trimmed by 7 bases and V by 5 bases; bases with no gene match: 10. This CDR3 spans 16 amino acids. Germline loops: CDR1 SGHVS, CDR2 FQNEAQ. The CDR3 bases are TGTGCCAGCAGCGGACAGGGCTGGGGGCTAAATTCACCCCTCCACTTT. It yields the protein CASSGQGWGLNSPLHF.

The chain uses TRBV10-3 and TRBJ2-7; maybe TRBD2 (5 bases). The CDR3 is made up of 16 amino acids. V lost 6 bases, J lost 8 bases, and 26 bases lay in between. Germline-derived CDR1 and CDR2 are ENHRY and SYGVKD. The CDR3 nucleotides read TGTGCCATCAGGCCCGGAGGTTCAAGATCCACCGACAAGCAGTACTTC. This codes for CAIRPGGSRSTDKQYF.

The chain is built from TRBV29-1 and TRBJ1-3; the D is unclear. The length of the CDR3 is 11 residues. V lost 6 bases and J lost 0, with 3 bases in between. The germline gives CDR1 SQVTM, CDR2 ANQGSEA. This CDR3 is CSVNSGNTIYF. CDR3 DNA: TGCAGCGTAAACTCTGGAAACACCATATATTTT.

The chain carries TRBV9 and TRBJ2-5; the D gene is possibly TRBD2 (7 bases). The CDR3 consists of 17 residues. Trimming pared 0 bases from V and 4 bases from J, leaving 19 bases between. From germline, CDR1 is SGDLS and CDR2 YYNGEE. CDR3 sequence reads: CASSVGPTPGEGETQYF. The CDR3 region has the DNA TGTGCCAGCAGCGTAGGACCGACCCCAGGGGAGGGAGAGACCCAGTACTTC.

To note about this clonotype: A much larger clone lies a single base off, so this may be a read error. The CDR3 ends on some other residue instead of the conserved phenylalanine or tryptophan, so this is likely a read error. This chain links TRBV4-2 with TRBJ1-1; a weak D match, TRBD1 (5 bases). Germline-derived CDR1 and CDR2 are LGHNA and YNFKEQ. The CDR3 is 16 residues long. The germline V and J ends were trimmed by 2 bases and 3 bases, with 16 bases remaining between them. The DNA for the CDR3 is TGTGCCAGCAGCCAACAGTTCGGCAGGGAATACACTGAAGCTTTCTCT. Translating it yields CASSQQFGREYTEAFS.

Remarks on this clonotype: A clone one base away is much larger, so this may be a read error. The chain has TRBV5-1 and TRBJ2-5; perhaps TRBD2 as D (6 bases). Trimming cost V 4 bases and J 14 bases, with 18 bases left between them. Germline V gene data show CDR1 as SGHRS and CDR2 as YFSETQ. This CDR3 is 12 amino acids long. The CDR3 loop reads CASSPESGHHYF. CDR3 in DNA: TGCGCCAGCAGCCCGGAGAGCGGGCACCACTACTTC.

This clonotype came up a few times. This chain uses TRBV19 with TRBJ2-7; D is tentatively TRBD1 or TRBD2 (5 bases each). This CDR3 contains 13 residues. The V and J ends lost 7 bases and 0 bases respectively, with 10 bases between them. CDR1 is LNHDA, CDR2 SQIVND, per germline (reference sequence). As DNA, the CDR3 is TGTGCCAGTAATGACGGGACCTCCTACGAGCAGTACTTC. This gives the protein CASNDGTSYEQYF.